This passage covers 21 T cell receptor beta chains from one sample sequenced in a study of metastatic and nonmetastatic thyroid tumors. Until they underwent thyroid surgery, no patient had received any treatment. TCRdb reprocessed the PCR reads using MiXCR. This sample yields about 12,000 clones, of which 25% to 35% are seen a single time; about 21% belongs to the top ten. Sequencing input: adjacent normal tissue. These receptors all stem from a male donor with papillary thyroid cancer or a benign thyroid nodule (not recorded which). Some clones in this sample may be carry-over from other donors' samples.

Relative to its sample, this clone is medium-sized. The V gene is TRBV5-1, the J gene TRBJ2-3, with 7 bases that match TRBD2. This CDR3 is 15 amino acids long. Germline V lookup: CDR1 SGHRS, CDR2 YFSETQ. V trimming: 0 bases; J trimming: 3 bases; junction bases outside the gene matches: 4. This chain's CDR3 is CASSLEQRGTDTQYF. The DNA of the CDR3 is TGCGCCAGCAGCTTGGAGCAGCGGGGAACAGATACGCAGTATTTT.

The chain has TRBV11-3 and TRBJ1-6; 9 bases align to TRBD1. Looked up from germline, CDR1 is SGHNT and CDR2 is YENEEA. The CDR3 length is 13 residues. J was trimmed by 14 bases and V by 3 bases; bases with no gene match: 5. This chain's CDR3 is CASSLGQGVTLHF. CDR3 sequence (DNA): TGTGCCAGCAGCTTGGGACAGGGCGTAACCCTCCACTTT.

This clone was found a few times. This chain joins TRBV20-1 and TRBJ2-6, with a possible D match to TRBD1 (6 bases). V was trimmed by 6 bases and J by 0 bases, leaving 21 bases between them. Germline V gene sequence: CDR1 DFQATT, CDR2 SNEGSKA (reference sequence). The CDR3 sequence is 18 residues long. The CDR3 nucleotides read TGCAGTGCCGCGGTCCCGACAGGAATAAACTCTGGGGCCAACGTCCTGACTTTC. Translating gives CSAAVPTGINSGANVLTF.

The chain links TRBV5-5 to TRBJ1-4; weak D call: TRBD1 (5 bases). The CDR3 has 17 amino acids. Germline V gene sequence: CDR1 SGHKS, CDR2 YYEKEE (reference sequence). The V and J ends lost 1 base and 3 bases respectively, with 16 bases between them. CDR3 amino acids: CASSLRAGMQPNEKLFF. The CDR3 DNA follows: TGTGCCAGCAGCTTGAGGGCAGGGATGCAACCTAATGAAAAACTGTTTTTT.

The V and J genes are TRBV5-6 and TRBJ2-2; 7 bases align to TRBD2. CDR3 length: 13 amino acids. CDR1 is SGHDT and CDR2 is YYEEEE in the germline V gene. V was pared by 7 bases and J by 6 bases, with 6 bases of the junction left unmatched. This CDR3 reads CASRSGGAGELFF. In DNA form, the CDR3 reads TGTGCCAGCCGGTCGGGGGGTGCCGGGGAGCTGTTTTTT.

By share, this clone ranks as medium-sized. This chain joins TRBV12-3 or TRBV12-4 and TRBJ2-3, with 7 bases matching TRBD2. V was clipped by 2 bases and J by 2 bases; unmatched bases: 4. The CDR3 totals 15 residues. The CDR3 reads CASSLWGRDTDTQYF. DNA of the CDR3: TGTGCCAGCAGTTTATGGGGGAGGGACACAGATACGCAGTATTTT.

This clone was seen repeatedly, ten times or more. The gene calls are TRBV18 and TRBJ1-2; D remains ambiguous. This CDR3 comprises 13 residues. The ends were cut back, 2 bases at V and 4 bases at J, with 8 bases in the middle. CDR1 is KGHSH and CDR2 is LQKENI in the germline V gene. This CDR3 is CASSPSTPYGYTF. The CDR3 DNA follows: TGTGCCAGCTCACCAAGCACCCCCTATGGCTACACCTTC.

As DNA, the CDR3 is TGTGCCAGCAGTACGGATACTGGGGAGGGCAATGAGCAGTTCTTC. Its translation: CASSTDTGEGNEQFF. The chain recombines TRBV6-1 with TRBJ2-1; the match to TRBD2 covers 7 bases. The trim removed 5 bases at V and 6 bases at J, leaving 10 bases unmatched. This CDR3 comprises 15 residues. CDR1 and CDR2 (germline): MNHNS, SASEGT.

CDR3 protein: CSVNGLAGVVNENEQFF. CDR3 sequence (DNA): TGCAGTGTCAACGGACTAGCGGGAGTAGTAAACGAAAATGAGCAGTTCTTC. The chain joins TRBV20-1 to TRBJ2-1, with TRBD2 matching 13 bases. The CDR3 has 17 residues. Trimming removed 7 bases from V and 7 bases from J; junction bases left unmatched: 16. Per germline, CDR1 DFQATT and CDR2 SNEGSKA (reference sequence).

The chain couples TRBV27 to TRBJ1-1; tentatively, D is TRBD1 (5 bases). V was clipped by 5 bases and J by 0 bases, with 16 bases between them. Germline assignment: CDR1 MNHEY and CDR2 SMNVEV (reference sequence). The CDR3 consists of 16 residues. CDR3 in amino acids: CASSRLSGTVNTEAFF. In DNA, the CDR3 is TGTGCCAGCAGTCGTTTGTCCGGGACTGTGAACACTGAAGCTTTCTTT.

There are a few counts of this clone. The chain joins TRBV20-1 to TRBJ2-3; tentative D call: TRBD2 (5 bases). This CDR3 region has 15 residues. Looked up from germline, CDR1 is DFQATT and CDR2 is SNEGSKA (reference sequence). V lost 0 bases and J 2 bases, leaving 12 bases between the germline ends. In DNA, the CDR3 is TGCAGTGCTAGAGATAGGCAGGACTTCACAGATACGCAGTATTTT. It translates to CSARDRQDFTDTQYF.

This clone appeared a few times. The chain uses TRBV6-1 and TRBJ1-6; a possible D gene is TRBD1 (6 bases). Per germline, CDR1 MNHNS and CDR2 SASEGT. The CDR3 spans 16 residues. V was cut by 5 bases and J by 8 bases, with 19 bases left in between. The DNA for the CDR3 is TGTGCCAGCAGTCAAGACGAAATGGGGGGCGATTCACCCCTCCACTTT. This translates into CASSQDEMGGDSPLHF.

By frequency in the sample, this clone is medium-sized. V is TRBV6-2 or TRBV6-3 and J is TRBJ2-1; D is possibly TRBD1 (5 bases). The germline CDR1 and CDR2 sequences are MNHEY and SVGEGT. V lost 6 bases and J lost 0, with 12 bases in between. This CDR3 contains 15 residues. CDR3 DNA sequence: TGTGCCAGCAGGGAGACAGCTAGCTCCTACAATGAGCAGTTCTTC. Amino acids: CASRETASSYNEQFF.

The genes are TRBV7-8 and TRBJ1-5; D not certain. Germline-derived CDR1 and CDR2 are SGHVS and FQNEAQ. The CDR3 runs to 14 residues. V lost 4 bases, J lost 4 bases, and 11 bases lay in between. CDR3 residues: CASSSFGINQPQHF. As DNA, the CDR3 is TGTGCCAGCAGCTCCTTTGGGATTAATCAGCCCCAGCATTTT.

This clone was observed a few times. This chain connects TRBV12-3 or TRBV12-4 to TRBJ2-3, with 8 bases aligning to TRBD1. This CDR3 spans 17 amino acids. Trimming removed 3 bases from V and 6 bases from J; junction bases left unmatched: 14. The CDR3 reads CASSFQIGTGLGDTQYF. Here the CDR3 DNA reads TGTGCCAGCAGTTTCCAGATCGGGACAGGCCTTGGGGATACGCAGTATTTT.

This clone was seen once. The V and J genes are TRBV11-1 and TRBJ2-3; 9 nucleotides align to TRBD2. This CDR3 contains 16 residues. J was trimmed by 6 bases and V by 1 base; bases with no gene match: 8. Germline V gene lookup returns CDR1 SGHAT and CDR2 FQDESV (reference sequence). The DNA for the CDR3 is TGTGCCAGCAGCTTAGGATGCGGGAGGGCCTCGGATACGCAGTATTTT. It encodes CASSLGCGRASDTQYF.

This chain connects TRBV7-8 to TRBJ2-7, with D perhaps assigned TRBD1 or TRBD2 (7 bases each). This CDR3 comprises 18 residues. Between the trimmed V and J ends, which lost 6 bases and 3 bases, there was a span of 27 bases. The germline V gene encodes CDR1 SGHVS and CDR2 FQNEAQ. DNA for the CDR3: TGTGCCAGCAGTTTGGCGGCGGGGAGCAGGGGGGGGCTCTACGAGCAGTACTTC. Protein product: CASSLAAGSRGGLYEQYF. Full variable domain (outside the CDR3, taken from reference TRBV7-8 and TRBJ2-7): GAGVSQSPRYKVAKRGQDVALRCDPISGHVSLFWYQQALGQGPEFLTYFQNEAQLDKSGLPSDRFFAERPEGSVSTLKIQRTQQEDSAVYLCASSLAAGSRGGLYEQYFGPGTRLTVT.

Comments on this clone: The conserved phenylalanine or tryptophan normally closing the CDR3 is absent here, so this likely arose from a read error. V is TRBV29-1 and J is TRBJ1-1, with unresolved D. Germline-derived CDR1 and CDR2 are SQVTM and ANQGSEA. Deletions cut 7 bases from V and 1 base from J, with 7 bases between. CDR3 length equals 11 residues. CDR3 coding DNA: TGCAGCGGTGTGTCGAACACTGAAGCTTTCTGT. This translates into CSGVSNTEAFC.

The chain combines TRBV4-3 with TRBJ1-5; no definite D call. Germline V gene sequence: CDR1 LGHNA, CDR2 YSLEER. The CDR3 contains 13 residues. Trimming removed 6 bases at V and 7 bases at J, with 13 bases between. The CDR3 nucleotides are TGCGCCAGCAGTCAAAGAGCGGGACAGCCCCAGCATTTT. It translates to CASSQRAGQPQHF.

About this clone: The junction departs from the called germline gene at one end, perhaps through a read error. DNA for the CDR3: TGTGCCAGCAGCTTAGAGGGCCAGTCAAATGTTGTTTTT. It yields the protein CASSLEGQSNVVF. The J gene is TRBJ1-3, the V gene TRBV13; no firm D call. This CDR3 is built from 13 residues. The germline V gene has CDR1 PRHDT and CDR2 FYEKMQ (reference sequence).

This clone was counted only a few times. The chain's CDR3 is CAIRVGQETTGELFF. The CDR3 region has the DNA TGTGCCATCCGGGTTGGACAGGAGACCACCGGGGAGCTGTTTTTT. The chain combines TRBV11-3 with TRBJ2-2; 7 bases are a match to TRBD1. After removal of 10 bases from V and 4 bases from J, the junction contained 12 bases not matched to a gene. Germline CDR1 reads SGHNT; CDR2 reads YENEEA. This CDR3 is built from 15 residues. Variable domain in full (rest from reference TRBV11-3 and TRBJ2-2): EAGVVQSPRYKIIEKKQPVAFWCNPISGHNTLYWYLQNLGQGPELLIRYENEEAVDDSQLPKDRFSAERLKGVDSTLKIQPAELGDSAVYLCAIRVGQETTGELFFGEGSRLTVL.